This TCR beta chain was profiled in a study of T cells in Graves' hyperthyroidism and ophthalmopathy. Turning to the study itself: At initial diagnosis, before any treatment had begun, peripheral blood was obtained.

Study observations and caveats: From stable hyperthyroidism, ophthalmopathy was separated by a 13 V-J model.

The investigators amplified TCR beta CDR3 regions from RNA transcripts. The HTBI primer set was used in a first-round RT-PCR of the TCR CDR3. Each CDR3 protein is one row after TCRdb ran MiXCR on the multiplex PCR reads. Of about 400,000 distinct CDR3 sequences listed, 15% are singletons. Unmatched junction bases numbered 10, after V lost 8 bases and J lost 3 bases. Germline CDR1 and CDR2: MNHNS and SASEGT. The CDR3 contains 15 residues. Notes on this clonotype: Antigen unknown.

The V call is TRBV6-1, the J call TRBJ1-2, with 9 bases identical to TRBD1. The receptor comes from a woman aged 25 to 39 with Graves' hyperthyroidism. The sample comprised blood. DNA for the CDR3: TGTGCCAGCCGTGGACAGGGGCCCTTGGACTATGGCTACACCTTC. The encoded protein is CASRGQGPLDYGYTF.